Given below is one T cell receptor (beta chain) in context. The antigen is not known. The CDR3 spans 15 residues. J lost 8 bases, V lost 7 bases, and 15 bases had no gene match. The sample is drawn from a study of cytomegalovirus exposure and HLA in healthy donors. PCR involved 60 Vbeta and 13 Jbeta primers. TCRdb's copy holds only in-frame clones and misses some; the assay was immunoSEQ multiplex PCR. This sample has some 91,000 clones, with around 80% found just once. Study-wide points: In a later analysis, across HLA loci, associated TCR counts were highest for DRB1, lowest for HLA-C. A list of roughly 180 TCR beta chains associated with cytomegalovirus was given. The classifier was said to identify cytomegalovirus status with high specificity and sensitivity.

The sequence was collected from a woman aged 60-75 years in good health and CMV-seronegative. V is TRBV23-1 and J is TRBJ2-3; TRBD1 matches at 7 bases. TRBV23-1 is treated as an ORF (open reading frame) with a function not yet certain. Sequencing was performed on PBMCs. CDR3 protein: CASKQRTGPPATQYF. As DNA, the CDR3 is TGCGCCAGCAAACAGAGGACAGGCCCCCCGGCTACGCAGTATTTT.